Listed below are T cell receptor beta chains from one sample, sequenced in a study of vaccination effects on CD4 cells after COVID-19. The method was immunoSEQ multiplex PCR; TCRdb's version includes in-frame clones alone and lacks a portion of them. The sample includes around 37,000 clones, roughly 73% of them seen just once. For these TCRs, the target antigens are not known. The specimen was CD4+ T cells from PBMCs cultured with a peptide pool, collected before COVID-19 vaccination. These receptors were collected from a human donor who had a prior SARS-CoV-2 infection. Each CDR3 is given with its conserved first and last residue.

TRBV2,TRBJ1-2,CASGEGQGALDGYTF
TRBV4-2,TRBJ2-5,CASSQDGTGAETQYF
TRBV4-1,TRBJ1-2,CASSQDAGRQRRGYTF
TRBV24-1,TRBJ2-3,CATSDNLENFAHTQYF
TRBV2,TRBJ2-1,CASSEGGHYNEQFF
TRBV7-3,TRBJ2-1,CASSPGVGGTEQFF
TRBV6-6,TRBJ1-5,CASSDGTYSNQPQHF
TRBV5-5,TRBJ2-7,CASSSTGTGTYEQYF
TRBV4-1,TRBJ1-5,CASSQGPPDQPQHF
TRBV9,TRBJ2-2,CASSVVPGANTGELFF
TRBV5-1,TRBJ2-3,CASSLEGAGGDTQYF
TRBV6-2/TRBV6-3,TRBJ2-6,CASSYSIRGQGANSGANVLTF
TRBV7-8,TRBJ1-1,CASSLGMATQPGTEAFF
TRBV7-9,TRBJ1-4,CASSLFRGATNEKLFF
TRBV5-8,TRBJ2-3,CASSLDGTGGTDTQYF
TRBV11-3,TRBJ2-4,CASSLDPLAQNIQYF
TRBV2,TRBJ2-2,CASSEQGDTGELFF
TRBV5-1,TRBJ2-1,CASSLRGTSIDEQFF
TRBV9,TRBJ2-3,CASSVDFSTDTQYF
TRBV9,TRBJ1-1,CASSGAGQWDTEAFF
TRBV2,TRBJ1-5,CASSYTVSNQPQHF
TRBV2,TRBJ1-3,CASSEAPFPGNTIYF
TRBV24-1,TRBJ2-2,CATSDGRADTGELFF
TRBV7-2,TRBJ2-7,CASSLVSSGHSYEQYF
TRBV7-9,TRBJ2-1,CASRNSGGIDAEQFF
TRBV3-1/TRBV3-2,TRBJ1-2,CASSQDRTGGGYTF
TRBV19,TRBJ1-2,CASSPPRQSTSYGYTF
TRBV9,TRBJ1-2,CASSVTAQGNYGYTF
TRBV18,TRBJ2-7,CASSPPVRQGREQYF
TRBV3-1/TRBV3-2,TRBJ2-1,CASSLRTSWNEQFF
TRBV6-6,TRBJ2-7,CASSGSAGSYEQYF
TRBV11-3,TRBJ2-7,CASSLAALPSAYSYEQYF
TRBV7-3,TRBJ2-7,CASSLNPSYEQYF
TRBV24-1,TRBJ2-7,CATSDGAGTGVEQYF
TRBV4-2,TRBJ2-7,CASSQGREELYEQYF
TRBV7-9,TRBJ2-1,CASSLDGSYNEQFF
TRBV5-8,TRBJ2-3,CASSQTGQNTDTQYF
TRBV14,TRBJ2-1,CASSQDKSSVSYNEQFF
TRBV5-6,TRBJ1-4,CASSSDSPRVGKLFF
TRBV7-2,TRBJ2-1,CASSHRGSYNEQFF
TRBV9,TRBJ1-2,CASSASPYPQGGGNYGYTF
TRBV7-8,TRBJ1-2,CASSLRVVKGEFNYGYTF
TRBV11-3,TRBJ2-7,CASSSGTGRSSPDYEQYF
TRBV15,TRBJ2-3,CATSRDGPPSTDTQYF
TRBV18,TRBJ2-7,CASQPSSQGTYEQYF
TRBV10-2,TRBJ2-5,CASRTNRAGETQYF
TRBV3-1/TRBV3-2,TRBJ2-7,CASSHVGRERGSYEQYF
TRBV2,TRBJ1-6,CASSDSTGRANSPLHF
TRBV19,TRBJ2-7,CASSMLGYEQYF
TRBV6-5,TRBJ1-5,CASSYSRTQPQHF
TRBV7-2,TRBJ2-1,CASSLAGVSYNEQFF
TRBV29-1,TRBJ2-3,CSVCLAAGTQYF
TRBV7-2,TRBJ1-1,CASSRDRGDTEAFF